The next 27 T cell receptor beta chains were all read from a single sample in a study of cytomegalovirus exposure and HLA in healthy donors. 13 Jbeta primers and 60 Vbeta primers were used for the PCR. The method was immunoSEQ multiplex PCR; TCRdb's version includes in-frame clones alone and lacks a portion of them. Of about 120,000 clones in the sample, approximately 80% are singletons; the top ten hold approximately 4.3%. Sequenced input: PBMCs. The origin of the receptors is a man younger than 40 in good health and CMV-seropositive.

Regarding this clone: This specimen includes other DNA sequences encoding the same CDR3. The V call is TRBV15, the J call TRBJ1-4, with unresolved D. CDR3 size: 13 residues. CDR1 is LNHNV and CDR2 is YYDKDF in the germline V gene (reference sequence). Between the trimmed V and J ends, which lost 8 bases and 7 bases, there was a span of 14 bases. This chain's CDR3 is CATFNPTGEKLFF. The CDR3 coding sequence is TGTGCCACCTTCAATCCGACGGGTGAAAAACTGTTTTTT.

The chain uses TRBV7-6 and TRBJ1-2; D gene uncertain. This CDR3 comprises 13 residues. The germline V gene encodes CDR1 SGHVS and CDR2 FNYEAQ. V was clipped by 5 bases and J by 2 bases, with 9 bases between them. The CDR3 protein is CASSRTSNYGYTF. The CDR3 DNA reads TGTGCCAGCAGCAGAACTTCGAACTATGGCTACACCTTC. Drawing the rest from reference TRBV7-6 and TRBJ1-2, the complete variable domain is GAGVSQSPRYKVTKRGQDVALRCDPISGHVSLYWYRQALGQGPEFLTYFNYEAQQDKSGLPNDRFSAERPEGSISTLTIQRTEQRDSAMYRCASSRTSNYGYTFGSGTRLTVV.

The V and J genes are TRBV7-3 and TRBJ2-1, with 9 bases aligning to TRBD2. Germline CDR1 is SGHTA and CDR2 is FQGTGA. This CDR3 contains 16 residues. The V segment lost 0 bases and the J segment 5 bases; nucleotides outside the gene matches: 5. In DNA form, the CDR3 reads TGTGCCAGCAGCTTAACTGGGACTAGCCGCGACAATGAGCAGTTCTTC. It translates to CASSLTGTSRDNEQFF.

The rearrangement uses TRBV7-2 and TRBJ2-6; no definite D call. The V end lost 5 bases, the J end lost 2 bases, and 10 bases lay between the germline ends. This CDR3 is built from 15 residues. The germline gives CDR1 SGHTA, CDR2 FQGNSA. CDR3 amino acids: CASSVRSAGANVLTF. The CDR3, as DNA: TGTGCCAGCAGCGTCAGGTCGGCTGGGGCCAACGTCCTGACTTTC.

V usage is TRBV7-3 and J usage is TRBJ2-3; 9 bases are shared with TRBD2. Germline V gene data show CDR1 as SGHTA and CDR2 as FQGTGA. After removal of 5 bases from V and 6 bases from J, the junction contained 9 bases not matched to a gene. The CDR3 runs 15 residues. CDR3 DNA sequence: TGTGCCAGCAGCACCAAGCGGGGGGCCGGGGATACGCAGTATTTT. This encodes CASSTKRGAGDTQYF. Drawing the rest from reference TRBV7-3 and TRBJ2-3, the complete variable domain is GAGVSQTPSNKVTEKGKYVELRCDPISGHTALYWYRQSLGQGPEFLIYFQGTGAADDSGLPNDRFFAVRPEGSVSTLKIQRTERGDSAVYLCASSTKRGAGDTQYFGPGTRLTVL.

The rearrangement joins TRBV6-5 to TRBJ1-2; weak D call: TRBD1 (5 bases). Germline lookup yields CDR1 MNHEY and CDR2 SVGAGI. This CDR3 region has 12 residues. The V and J ends lost 9 bases and 2 bases respectively, with 10 bases between them. The CDR3 loop reads CASLGANYGYTF. In DNA form, the CDR3 reads TGTGCCAGTTTAGGGGCCAACTATGGCTACACCTTC.

This clone turned up a few times. The chain uses TRBV6-1 and TRBJ2-7, with D possibly matching TRBD1 (6 bases). The CDR3 length is 14 residues. Per germline, CDR1 MNHNS and CDR2 SASEGT. V was pared by 10 bases and J by 1 base, with 17 bases between. CDR3 in amino acids: CATCRGGRSYEQYF. DNA of the CDR3: TGTGCCACGTGTCGAGGGGGTAGGTCCTACGAGCAGTACTTC.

A word on this clone: The junction differs from germline at one of its ends, possibly a read error. The chain couples TRBV2 to TRBJ1-2; D is unresolved. Germline V gene data show CDR1 as SNHLY and CDR2 as FYNNEI. This CDR3 spans 16 amino acids. The CDR3 is CAGSDINLKLNYGYTF. The CDR3 nucleotides are TGTGCCGGCAGTGATATCAACCTTAAGCTAAACTATGGCTACACCTTC.

The V gene is TRBV19, the J gene TRBJ1-1; 8 nucleotides match TRBD1. V shed 3 bases and J 2 bases; nucleotides not matched to a gene: 2. The germline CDR1 and CDR2 sequences are LNHDA and SQIVND (reference sequence). The CDR3 is 14 amino acids. The CDR3 here is CASSIGQGNTEAFF. CDR3 nucleotide sequence: TGTGCCAGTAGTATCGGACAGGGAAACACTGAAGCTTTCTTT. The complete variable domain, with remaining parts taken from reference TRBV19 and TRBJ1-1, reads DGGITQSPKYLFRKEGQNVTLSCEQNLNHDAMYWYRQDPGQGLRLIYYSQIVNDFQKGDIAEGYSVSREKKESFPLTVTSAQKNPTAFYLCASSIGQGNTEAFFGQGTRLTVV.

The chain has TRBV6-1 and TRBJ1-3; 8 nucleotides align to TRBD1. Germline CDR1 and CDR2: MNHNS and SASEGT. V lost 4 bases, J lost 0 bases, and 8 bases stayed unmatched. This CDR3 has 17 amino acids. CDR3 sequence (DNA): TGTGCCAGCAGTGGCGGGGACAGGATAAGCTCTGGAAACACCATATATTTT. It yields the protein CASSGGDRISSGNTIYF.

V and J are TRBV6-1 and TRBJ2-1, with 12 bases fitting TRBD1. J gave up 7 bases and V 6 bases, and 7 bases lay outside the gene matches. The CDR3 has 15 residues. CDR1 and CDR2 (germline): MNHNS, SASEGT. The chain's CDR3 is CASSRDRGQGNEQFF. CDR3 coding DNA: TGTGCCAGCAGCCGGGACAGGGGGCAAGGGAATGAGCAGTTCTTC.

A note on this clone: Other DNA variants within this sample encode the same CDR3. V is TRBV9 and J is TRBJ2-2; 8 bases map to TRBD2. This CDR3 comprises 15 residues. CDR1 and CDR2 from the germline V gene are SGDLS and YYNGEE. The V gene end was trimmed by 2 bases and the J gene end by 2 bases; junction bases not matched to a gene: 2. CDR3 DNA sequence: TGTGCCAGCAGCGTTCGGGGGGGTAACACCGGGGAGCTGTTTTTT. It codes for CASSVRGGNTGELFF.

The chain recombines TRBV7-2 with TRBJ2-2; weak D call: TRBD2 (5 bases). The length of the CDR3 is 15 residues. Germline V gives CDR1 SGHTA, CDR2 FQGNSA. V lost 4 bases and J 4 bases, leaving 13 bases between the germline ends. CDR3 nucleotide sequence: TGTGCCAGCAGCTCCGGCGGGCTCCGCACCGGGGAGCTGTTTTTT. Protein sequence: CASSSGGLRTGELFF.

The chain couples TRBV7-6 to TRBJ1-1; 11 bases are a match to TRBD1. V shed 6 bases, J shed 4 bases, and the junction held 4 bases outside the gene matches. The CDR3 sequence is 14 residues long. The germline V gene encodes CDR1 SGHVS and CDR2 FNYEAQ. CDR3 nucleotide sequence: TGTGCCAGCAGTCGTGGGACAGGGGGCACTGAAGCTTTCTTT. This encodes CASSRGTGGTEAFF.

The chain carries TRBV19 and TRBJ1-2, with a possible D match to TRBD1 (6 bases). V was shortened by 5 bases and J by 3 bases, with 19 bases between the two germline ends. CDR3 length: 16 amino acids. CDR1 and CDR2 (germline): LNHDA, SQIVND (reference sequence). The CDR3 is CASSAAPGQLYYGYTF. CDR3 DNA: TGTGCCAGTAGTGCCGCACCGGGACAATTATACTATGGCTACACCTTC.

This clone appeared a single time. V gene TRBV4-2 combines with J gene TRBJ2-1; 8 bases fit TRBD1. The CDR3 is made up of 18 amino acids. Germline lookup yields CDR1 LGHNA and CDR2 YNFKEQ. V gave up 2 bases and J gave up 3 bases; unmatched junction bases: 12. The CDR3: CASSQKILRGTGYNEQFF. The CDR3 DNA reads TGTGCCAGCAGCCAAAAGATCCTAAGGGGGACAGGCTACAATGAGCAGTTCTTC.

The rearrangement joins TRBV5-8 to TRBJ1-5, with D possibly TRBD1 on 6 matching bases. Trimming pared 1 base from V and 7 bases from J, leaving 21 bases between. The CDR3 totals 17 residues. Germline CDR1 reads SGHTS; CDR2 reads YDEGEE. CDR3 sequence: CASSLTSGQQGWQPQHF. CDR3 coding DNA: TGTGCCAGCAGCTTGACTTCCGGACAACAGGGTTGGCAGCCCCAGCATTTT.

In the case of this clone: One junction end does not reproduce the germline sequence, and a read error may be involved. The rearrangement uses TRBV7-3 and TRBJ2-2, with TRBD2 matching 11 bases. The length of the CDR3 is 15 residues. Germline CDR1 and CDR2: SGHTA and FQGTGA. The chain's CDR3 is CASGPGTSGSGELLF. CDR3 nucleotide sequence: TGTGCCAGCGGCCCGGGGACTAGCGGTAGCGGGGAGCTGCTTTTT. Drawing the rest from reference TRBV7-3 and TRBJ2-2, the complete variable domain is GAGVSQTPSNKVTEKGKYVELRCDPISGHTALYWYRQSLGQGPEFLIYFQGTGAADDSGLPNDRFFAVRPEGSVSTLKIQRTERGDSAVYLCASGPGTSGSGELLFGEGSRLTVL.

This chain links TRBV7-6 with TRBJ2-1; TRBD1 matches 9 bases. CDR1 is SGHVS, CDR2 FNYEAQ, per germline. The CDR3 spans 15 residues. Trimming cost V 5 bases and J 10 bases; bases outside gene matches: 12. The CDR3 coding sequence is TGTGCCAGCAGCGCCTCGGGACAGGGCGGTGGGGAGCAGTTCTTC. Translated, it gives CASSASGQGGGEQFF.

This clone was observed a few times. The V call is TRBV19, the J call TRBJ1-1; 9 bases line up with TRBD1. The CDR3 covers 12 residues. The germline V gene has CDR1 LNHDA and CDR2 SQIVND (reference sequence). V trimming: 9 bases; J trimming: 4 bases; junction bases outside the gene matches: 3. The CDR3 sequence: CASKTGGTEAFF. DNA of the CDR3: TGTGCCAGCAAGACAGGGGGCACTGAAGCTTTCTTT.

A few counts support this clone. This chain connects TRBV9 to TRBJ2-5; 9 bases are a match to TRBD1. This CDR3 has 16 residues. The germline CDR1 and CDR2 sequences are SGDLS and YYNGEE. After removal of 0 bases from V and 2 bases from J, the junction contained 5 bases not matched to a gene. The CDR3 sequence: CASSVVGDREQETQYF. CDR3 DNA sequence: TGTGCCAGCAGCGTAGTAGGGGACAGGGAGCAAGAGACCCAGTACTTC.

The J gene is TRBJ1-5, the V gene TRBV10-3; 8 nucleotides match TRBD1. With V trimmed by 10 bases and J by 5 bases, 13 bases remained unmatched. This CDR3 comprises 15 residues. Germline V CDR1 and CDR2: ENHRY, SYGVKD. The CDR3 DNA follows: TGTGCCACCGGGAGGTCGGACAGGGAATATCAGCCCCAGCATTTT. Encoded protein: CATGRSDREYQPQHF.

The V call is TRBV6-5, the J call TRBJ2-7, with TRBD2 as a possible D gene (5 bases). The length of the CDR3 is 14 residues. Trimming took 3 bases from V and 3 from J, leaving 12 bases between them. Germline assignment: CDR1 MNHEY and CDR2 SVGAGI. CDR3 sequence: CASSYFGENYEQYF. Written as DNA, the CDR3 is TGTGCCAGCAGTTATTTCGGGGAGAACTACGAGCAGTACTTC.

The rearrangement joins TRBV18 to TRBJ1-2; tentative D call: TRBD1 (5 bases). The CDR3 loop spans 19 amino acids. Germline CDR1 reads KGHSH; CDR2 reads LQKENI. Trimming stripped 3 bases from V and 1 base from J, with 24 bases between. The CDR3 DNA follows: TGTGCCAGCTCACCCCCCGGGTCCGCTGACAGCCGCATTAACTATGGCTACACCTTC. Encoded protein: CASSPPGSADSRINYGYTF. Drawing the rest from reference TRBV18 and TRBJ1-2, the complete variable domain is NAGVMQNPRHLVRRRGQEARLRCSPMKGHSHVYWYRQLPEEGLKFMVYLQKENIIDESGMPKERFSAEFPKEGPSILRIQQVVRGDSAAYFCASSPPGSADSRINYGYTFGSGTRLTVV.

As regards this clone: Its ends do not fully match the called genes, so a read error is possible. The V call is TRBV7-2, the J call TRBJ2-4; perhaps TRBD2 as D (5 bases). This CDR3 spans 11 amino acids. The germline V gene has CDR1 SGHTA and CDR2 FQGNSA. DNA for the CDR3: TGTGCCAGGACGGGAAAAAACAGTCAGTACTTC. Protein product: CARTGKNSQYF.

The CDR3 region is CASRSLAGADTQYF. CDR3 coding DNA: TGTGCCAGCAGGTCCCTAGCGGGGGCAGATACGCAGTATTTT. V gene TRBV2 combines with J gene TRBJ2-3, with 10 bases fitting TRBD2. The CDR3 length is 14 residues. With 6 bases clipped from V and 4 bases from J, the junction kept 4 bases outside the gene matches. In germline, CDR1 is SNHLY, CDR2 FYNNEI.

V gene TRBV4-3 combines with J gene TRBJ2-7; the D gene is possibly TRBD1 (5 bases). Germline V gives CDR1 LGHNA, CDR2 YSLEER. Trimming stripped 2 bases from V and 5 bases from J, with 13 bases between. The CDR3 loop spans 14 amino acids. The CDR3 DNA is TGCGCCAGCAGCCAAAGGGGTTTGCTCGACGAGCAGTACTTC. It translates to CASSQRGLLDEQYF.